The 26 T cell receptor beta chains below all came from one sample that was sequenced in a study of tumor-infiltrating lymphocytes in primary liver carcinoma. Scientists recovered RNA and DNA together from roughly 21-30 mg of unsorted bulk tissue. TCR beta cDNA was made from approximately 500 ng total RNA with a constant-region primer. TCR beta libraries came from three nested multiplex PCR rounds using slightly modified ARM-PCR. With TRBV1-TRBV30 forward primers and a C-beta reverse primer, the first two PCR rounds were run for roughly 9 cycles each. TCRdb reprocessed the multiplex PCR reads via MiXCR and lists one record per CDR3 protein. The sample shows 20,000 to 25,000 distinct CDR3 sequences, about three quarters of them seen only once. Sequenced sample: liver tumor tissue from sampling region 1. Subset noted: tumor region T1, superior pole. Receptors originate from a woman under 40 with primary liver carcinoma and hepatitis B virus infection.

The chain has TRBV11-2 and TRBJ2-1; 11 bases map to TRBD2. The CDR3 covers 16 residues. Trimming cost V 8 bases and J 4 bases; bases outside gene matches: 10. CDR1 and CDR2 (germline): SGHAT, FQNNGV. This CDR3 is CASLASLAGGYNEQFF. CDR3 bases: TGTGCCAGCCTCGCCTCTCTAGCGGGAGGATACAATGAGCAGTTCTTC.

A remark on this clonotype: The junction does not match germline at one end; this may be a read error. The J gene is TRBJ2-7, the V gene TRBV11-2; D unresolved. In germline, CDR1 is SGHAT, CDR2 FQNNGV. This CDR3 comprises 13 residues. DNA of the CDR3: TGTGCCAGCATGATTGCGTGGAACTACAAGCAGTACTTC. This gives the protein CASMIAWNYKQYF.

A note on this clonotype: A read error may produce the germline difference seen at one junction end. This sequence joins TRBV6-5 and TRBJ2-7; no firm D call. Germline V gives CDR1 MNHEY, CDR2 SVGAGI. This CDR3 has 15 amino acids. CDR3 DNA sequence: TGTGCCAGTAGTTACAAGGGCAGCCGCTCCTACGAGCAGTACTTC. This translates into CASSYKGSRSYEQYF.

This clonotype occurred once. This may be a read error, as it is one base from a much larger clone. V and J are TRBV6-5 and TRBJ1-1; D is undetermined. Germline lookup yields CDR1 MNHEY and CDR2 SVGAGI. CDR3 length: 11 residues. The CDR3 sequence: CASGYADVANF. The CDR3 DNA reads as TGTGCCAGCGGCTACGCAGATGTAGCTAACTTT.

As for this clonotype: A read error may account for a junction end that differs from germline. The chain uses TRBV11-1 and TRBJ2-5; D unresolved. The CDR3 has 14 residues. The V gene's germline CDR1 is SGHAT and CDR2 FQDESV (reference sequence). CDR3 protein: CASSLSGREETKYF. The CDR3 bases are TGTGCCAGCAGCTTATCAGGACGCGAAGAGACCAAGTACTTC.

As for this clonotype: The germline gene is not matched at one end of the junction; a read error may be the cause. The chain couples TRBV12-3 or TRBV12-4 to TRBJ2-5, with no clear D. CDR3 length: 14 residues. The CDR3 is CAISVPGSQETQYF. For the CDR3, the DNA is TGTGCCATCAGTGTGCCAGGTTCACAAGAGACCCAATACTTC.

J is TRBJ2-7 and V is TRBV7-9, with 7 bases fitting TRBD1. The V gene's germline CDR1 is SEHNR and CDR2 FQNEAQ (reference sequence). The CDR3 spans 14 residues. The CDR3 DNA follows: TGTGACAGTAGCCAAACGGGACAGCTGGTCGAGCAGTACTTC. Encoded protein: CDSSQTGQLVEQYF.

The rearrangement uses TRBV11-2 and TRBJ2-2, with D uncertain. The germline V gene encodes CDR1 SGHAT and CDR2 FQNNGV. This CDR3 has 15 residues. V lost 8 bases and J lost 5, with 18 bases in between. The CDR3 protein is CASFLDRTVTGELFF. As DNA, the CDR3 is TGTGCCAGCTTCTTAGATCGGACCGTAACCGGGGAGCTGTTTTTT.

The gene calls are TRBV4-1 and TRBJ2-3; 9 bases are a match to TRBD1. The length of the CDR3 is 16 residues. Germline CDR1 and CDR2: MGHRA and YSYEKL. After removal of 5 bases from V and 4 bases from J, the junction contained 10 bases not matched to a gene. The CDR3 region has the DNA TGCGCCAGCAGCGCACCGGGACAGGGTTCCTCAGATACGCAGTATTTT. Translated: CASSAPGQGSSDTQYF.

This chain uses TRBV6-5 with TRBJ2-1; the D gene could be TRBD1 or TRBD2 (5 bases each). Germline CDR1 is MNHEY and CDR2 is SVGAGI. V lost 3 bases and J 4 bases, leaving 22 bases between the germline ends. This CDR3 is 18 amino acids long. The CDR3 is CASSYCARALAAYNEQFF. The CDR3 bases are TGTGCCAGCAGTTATTGCGCCAGGGCCCTAGCAGCATACAATGAGCAGTTCTTC.

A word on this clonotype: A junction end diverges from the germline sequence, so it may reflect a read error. In DNA form, the CDR3 reads TGTGCCAGCAGCTTAGAAGCAGGAGGCACTGAAGGTTTCTTT. As protein: CASSLEAGGTEGFF. This chain uses TRBV11-3 with TRBJ1-1; D is ambiguous. The CDR3 loop spans 14 amino acids. CDR1 and CDR2 (germline): SGHNT, YENEEA.

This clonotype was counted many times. Here the CDR3 reads CASSSDWGPVGEQFF. The CDR3 nucleotides are TGTGCCAGCAGCTCCGACTGGGGGCCAGTTGGTGAGCAGTTCTTC. The chain uses TRBV6-5 and TRBJ2-1; D possibly corresponds to TRBD1 (6 bases). Germline V lookup: CDR1 MNHEY, CDR2 SVGAGI. The CDR3 loop spans 15 amino acids. Trimming stripped 6 bases from V and 9 bases from J, with 21 bases between.

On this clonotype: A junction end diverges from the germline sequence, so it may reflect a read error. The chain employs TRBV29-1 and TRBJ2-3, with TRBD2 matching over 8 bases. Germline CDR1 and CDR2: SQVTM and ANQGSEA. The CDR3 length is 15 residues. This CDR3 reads CCVQIASGSTDTQYF. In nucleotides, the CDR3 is TGCTGCGTTCAGATAGCTAGCGGGAGCACAGATACGCAGTATTTT.

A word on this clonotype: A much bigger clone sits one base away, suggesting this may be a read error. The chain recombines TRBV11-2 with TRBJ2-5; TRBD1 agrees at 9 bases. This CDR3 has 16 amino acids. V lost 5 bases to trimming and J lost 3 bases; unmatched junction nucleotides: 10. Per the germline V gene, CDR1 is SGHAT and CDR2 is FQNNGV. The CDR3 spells CASSTITGGAKETQYF. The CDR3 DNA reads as TGTGCCAGCAGCACAATAACAGGGGGCGCGAAAGAGACCCAGTACTTC.

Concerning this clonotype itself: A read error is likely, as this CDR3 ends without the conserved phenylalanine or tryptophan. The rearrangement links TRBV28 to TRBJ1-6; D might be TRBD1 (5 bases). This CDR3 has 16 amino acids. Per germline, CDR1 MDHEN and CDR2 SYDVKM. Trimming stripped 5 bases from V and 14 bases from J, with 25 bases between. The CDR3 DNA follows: TGTGCCAGCAGTACCCGCATGGGGCAAGTTTTCTTCACCCTCCACGTT. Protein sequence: CASSTRMGQVFFTLHV.

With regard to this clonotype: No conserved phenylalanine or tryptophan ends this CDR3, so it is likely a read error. CDR3 DNA sequence: TGTGCCAGCTGCCTTAAGTGGAGCTATAATTCACCCCTCCACTAT. This encodes CASCLKWSYNSPLHY. The rearrangement links TRBV11-3 to TRBJ1-6, with D unresolved. The CDR3 is made up of 15 amino acids. The germline V gene has CDR1 SGHNT and CDR2 YENEEA. Trimming shortened V by 8 bases and J by 3 bases, and 14 bases separated the two germline ends.

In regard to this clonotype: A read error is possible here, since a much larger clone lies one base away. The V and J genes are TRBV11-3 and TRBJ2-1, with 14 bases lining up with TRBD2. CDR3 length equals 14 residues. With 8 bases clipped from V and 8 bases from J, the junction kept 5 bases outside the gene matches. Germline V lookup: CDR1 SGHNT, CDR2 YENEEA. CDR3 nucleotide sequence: TGTGCCAGCCGACTAGCGGGGGGGGAGTATGAGCAGTTCTTC. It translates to CASRLAGGEYEQFF.

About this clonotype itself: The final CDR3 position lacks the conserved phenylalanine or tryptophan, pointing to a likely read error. The DNA for the CDR3 is TGTGCCAGCAGGACCGGGACTAGCGGTTACAATGAGCAGTTCGTC. Its translation is CASRTGTSGYNEQFV. The chain links TRBV11-1 to TRBJ2-1; 11 bases agree with TRBD2. Trimming at V came to 6 bases and at J to 4 bases, leaving 5 bases not matched to a gene. CDR1 and CDR2 from the germline V gene are SGHAT and FQDESV (reference sequence). CDR3 length: 15 residues.

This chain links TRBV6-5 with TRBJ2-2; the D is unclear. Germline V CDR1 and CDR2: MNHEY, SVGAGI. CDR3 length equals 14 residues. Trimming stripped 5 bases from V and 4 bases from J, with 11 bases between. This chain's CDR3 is CASSRIGFTGELFF. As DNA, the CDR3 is TGTGCCAGCAGTCGGATAGGGTTCACCGGGGAGCTGTTTTTT.

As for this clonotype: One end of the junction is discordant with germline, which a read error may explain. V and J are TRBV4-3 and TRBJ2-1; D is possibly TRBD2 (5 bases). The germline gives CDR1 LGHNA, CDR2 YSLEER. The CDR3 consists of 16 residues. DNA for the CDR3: TGCGCCAGCAGCCAAGATACGGGAAGCTTCTACAATGACCAGTTCTTC. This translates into CASSQDTGSFYNDQFF.

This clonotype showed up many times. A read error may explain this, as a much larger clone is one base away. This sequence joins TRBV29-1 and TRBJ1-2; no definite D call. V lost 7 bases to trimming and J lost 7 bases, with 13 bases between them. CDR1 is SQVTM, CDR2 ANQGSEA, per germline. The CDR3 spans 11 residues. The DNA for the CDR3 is TGCAGCGCTTTGGTCTCATGTGGCTACACCTTC. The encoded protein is CSALVSCGYTF.

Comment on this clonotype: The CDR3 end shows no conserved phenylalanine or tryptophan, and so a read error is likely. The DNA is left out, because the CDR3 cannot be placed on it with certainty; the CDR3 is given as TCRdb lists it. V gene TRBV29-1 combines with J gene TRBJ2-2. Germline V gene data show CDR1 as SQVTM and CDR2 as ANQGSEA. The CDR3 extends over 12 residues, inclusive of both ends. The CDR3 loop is CSAVGWTGELFL.

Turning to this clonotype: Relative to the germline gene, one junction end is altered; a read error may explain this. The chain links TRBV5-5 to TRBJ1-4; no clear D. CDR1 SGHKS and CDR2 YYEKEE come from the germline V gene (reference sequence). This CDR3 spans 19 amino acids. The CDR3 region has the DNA TGTGCTAGCAGCTTGAGGTTAGGCGGATGGGTTGCAACTAATGGAAAACTGTTTTTT. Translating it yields CASSLRLGGWVATNGKLFF.

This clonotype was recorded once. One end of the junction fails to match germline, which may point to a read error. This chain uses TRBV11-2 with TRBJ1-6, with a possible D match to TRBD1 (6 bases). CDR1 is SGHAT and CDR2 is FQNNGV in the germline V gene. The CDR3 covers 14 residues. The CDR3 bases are TGTGCCACCGGGAAAGGGACATGGGATTCGCCCCTCCACTTT. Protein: CATGKGTWDSPLHF.

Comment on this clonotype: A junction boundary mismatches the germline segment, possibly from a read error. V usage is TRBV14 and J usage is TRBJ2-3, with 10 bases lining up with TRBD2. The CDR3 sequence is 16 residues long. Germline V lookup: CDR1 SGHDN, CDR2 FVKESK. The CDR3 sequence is CARSQIQREGRDTQYF. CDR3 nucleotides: TGTGCCAGGAGCCAGATTCAGCGGGAGGGCCGTGATACGCAGTATTTT.

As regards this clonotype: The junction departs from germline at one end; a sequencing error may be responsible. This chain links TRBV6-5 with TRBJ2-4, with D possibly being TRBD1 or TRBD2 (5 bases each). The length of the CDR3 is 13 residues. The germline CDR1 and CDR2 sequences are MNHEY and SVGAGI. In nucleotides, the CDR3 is TGTGTCAGCAGACGGGACGGTATCGGAGTTCAGTACTTC. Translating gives CVSRRDGIGVQYF.